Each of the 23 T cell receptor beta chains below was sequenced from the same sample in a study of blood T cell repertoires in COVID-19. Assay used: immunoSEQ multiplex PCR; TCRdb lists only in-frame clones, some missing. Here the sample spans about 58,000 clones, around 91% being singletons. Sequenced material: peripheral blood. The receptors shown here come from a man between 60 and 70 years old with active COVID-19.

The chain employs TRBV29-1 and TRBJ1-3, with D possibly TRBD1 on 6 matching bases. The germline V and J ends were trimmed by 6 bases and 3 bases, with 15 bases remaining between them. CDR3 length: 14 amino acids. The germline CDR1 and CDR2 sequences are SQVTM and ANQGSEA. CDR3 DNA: TGCAGCGTCACTAAGACAGGCCGTGGAAACACCATATATTTT. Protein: CSVTKTGRGNTIYF. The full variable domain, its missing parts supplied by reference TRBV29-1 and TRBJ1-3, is SAVISQKPSRDICQRGTSLTIQCQVDSQVTMMFWYRQQPGQSLTLIATANQGSEATYESGFVIDKFPISRPNLTFSTLTVSNMSPEDSSIYLCSVTKTGRGNTIYFGEGSWLTVV.

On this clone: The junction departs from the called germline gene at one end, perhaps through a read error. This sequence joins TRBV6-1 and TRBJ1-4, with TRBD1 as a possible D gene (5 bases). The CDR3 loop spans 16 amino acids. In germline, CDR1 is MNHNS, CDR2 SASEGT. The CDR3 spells CVSSEGRLATNEKLFF. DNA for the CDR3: TGTGTCAGCAGTGAGGGGCGACTAGCAACTAATGAAAAACTGTTTTTT.

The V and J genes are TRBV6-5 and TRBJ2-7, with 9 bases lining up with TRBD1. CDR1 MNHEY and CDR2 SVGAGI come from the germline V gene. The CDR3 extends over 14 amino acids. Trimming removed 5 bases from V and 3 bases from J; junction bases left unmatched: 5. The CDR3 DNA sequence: TGTGCCAGCAGTCCCGGGACAGGGTACTACGAGCAGTACTTC. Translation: CASSPGTGYYEQYF.

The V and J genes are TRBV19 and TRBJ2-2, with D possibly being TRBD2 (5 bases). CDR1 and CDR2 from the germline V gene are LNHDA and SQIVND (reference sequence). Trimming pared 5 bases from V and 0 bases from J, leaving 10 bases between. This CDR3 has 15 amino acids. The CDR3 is CASSRLTSNTGELFF. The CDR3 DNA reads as TGTGCCAGTAGTCGACTAACCTCGAACACCGGGGAGCTGTTTTTT. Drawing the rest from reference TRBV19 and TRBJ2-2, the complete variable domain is DGGITQSPKYLFRKEGQNVTLSCEQNLNHDAMYWYRQDPGQGLRLIYYSQIVNDFQKGDIAEGYSVSREKKESFPLTVTSAQKNPTAFYLCASSRLTSNTGELFFGEGSRLTVL.

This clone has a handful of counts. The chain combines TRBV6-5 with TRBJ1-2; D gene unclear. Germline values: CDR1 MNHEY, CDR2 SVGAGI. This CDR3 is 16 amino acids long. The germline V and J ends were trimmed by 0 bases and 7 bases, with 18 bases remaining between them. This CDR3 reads CASSYSMLNSVGGYTF. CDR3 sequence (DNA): TGTGCCAGCAGTTACTCGATGCTCAATTCGGTTGGTGGCTACACCTTC.

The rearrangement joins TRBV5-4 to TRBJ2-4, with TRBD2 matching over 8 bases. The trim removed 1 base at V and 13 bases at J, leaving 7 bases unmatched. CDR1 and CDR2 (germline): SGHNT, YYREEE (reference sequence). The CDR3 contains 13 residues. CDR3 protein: CASSLYGRGIQYF. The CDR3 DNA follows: TGTGCCAGCAGCTTGTACGGGAGGGGAATCCAGTACTTC.

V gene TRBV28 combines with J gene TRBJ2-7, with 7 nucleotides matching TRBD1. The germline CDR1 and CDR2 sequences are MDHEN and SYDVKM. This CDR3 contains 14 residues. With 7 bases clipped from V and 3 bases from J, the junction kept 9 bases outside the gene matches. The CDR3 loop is CASTPWAGGYEQYF. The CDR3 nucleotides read TGTGCCAGCACCCCCTGGGCAGGGGGCTACGAGCAGTACTTC.

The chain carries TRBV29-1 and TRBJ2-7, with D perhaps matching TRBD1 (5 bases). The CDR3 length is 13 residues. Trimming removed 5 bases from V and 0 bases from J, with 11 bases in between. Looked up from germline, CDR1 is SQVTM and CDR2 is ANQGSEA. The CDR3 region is CSVIYDSSYEQYF. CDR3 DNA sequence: TGCAGCGTTATCTACGACAGCTCCTACGAGCAGTACTTC.

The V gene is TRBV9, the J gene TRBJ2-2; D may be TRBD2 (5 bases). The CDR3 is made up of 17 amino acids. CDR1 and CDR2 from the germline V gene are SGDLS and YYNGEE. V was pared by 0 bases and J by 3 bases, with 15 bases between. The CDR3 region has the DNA TGTGCCAGCAGCGTAGAGATAGAGGGATACTACACCGGGGAGCTGTTTTTT. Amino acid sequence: CASSVEIEGYYTGELFF.

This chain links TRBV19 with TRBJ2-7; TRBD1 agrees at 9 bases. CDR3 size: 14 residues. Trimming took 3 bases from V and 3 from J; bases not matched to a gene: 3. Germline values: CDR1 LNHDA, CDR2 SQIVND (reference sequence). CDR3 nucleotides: TGTGCCAGTAGTATCCTGGACAGGGGCTACGAGCAGTACTTC. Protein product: CASSILDRGYEQYF.

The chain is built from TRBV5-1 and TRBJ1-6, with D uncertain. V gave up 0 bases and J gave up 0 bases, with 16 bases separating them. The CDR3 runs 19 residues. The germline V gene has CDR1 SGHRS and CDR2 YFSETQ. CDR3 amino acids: CASSLAERATGSYNSPLHF. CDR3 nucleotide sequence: TGCGCCAGCAGCTTGGCCGAGAGGGCCACCGGCTCCTATAATTCACCCCTCCACTTT.

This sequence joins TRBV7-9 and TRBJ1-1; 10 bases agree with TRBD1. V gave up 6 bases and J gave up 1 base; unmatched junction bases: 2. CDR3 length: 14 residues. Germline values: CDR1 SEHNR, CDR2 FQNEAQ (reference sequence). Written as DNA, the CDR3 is TGTGCCAGCAGACGACAGGGGGCGAACACTGAAGCTTTCTTT. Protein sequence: CASRRQGANTEAFF.

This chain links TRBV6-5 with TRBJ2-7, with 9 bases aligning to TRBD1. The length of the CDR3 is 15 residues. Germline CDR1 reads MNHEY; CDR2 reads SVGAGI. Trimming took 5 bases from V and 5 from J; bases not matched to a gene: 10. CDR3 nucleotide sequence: TGTGCCAGCAGTCTCCCCGGGACAGGGCCGAACGAGCAGTACTTC. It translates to CASSLPGTGPNEQYF.

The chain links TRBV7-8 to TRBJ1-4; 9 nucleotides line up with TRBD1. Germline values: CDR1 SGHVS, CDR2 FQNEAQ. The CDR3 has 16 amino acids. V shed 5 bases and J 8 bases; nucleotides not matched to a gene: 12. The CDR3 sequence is CASSPTRDRDGEKLFF. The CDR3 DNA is TGTGCCAGCAGCCCAACTCGGGACAGGGACGGCGAAAAACTGTTTTTT.

The CDR3 sequence: CASRMGGPGDTQYF. CDR3 nucleotides: TGTGCCAGCAGAATGGGGGGGCCGGGAGATACGCAGTATTTT. V usage is TRBV6-5 and J usage is TRBJ2-3, with D maybe TRBD2 (7 bases). Between the trimmed V and J ends, which lost 6 bases and 5 bases, there was a span of 15 bases. This CDR3 has 14 amino acids. In germline, CDR1 is MNHEY, CDR2 SVGAGI.

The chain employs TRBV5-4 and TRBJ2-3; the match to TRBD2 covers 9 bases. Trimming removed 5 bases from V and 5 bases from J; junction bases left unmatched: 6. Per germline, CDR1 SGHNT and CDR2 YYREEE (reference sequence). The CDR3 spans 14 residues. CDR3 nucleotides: TGTGCCAGCAGTCCTAGCGGGACGGTAGATACGCAGTATTTT. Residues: CASSPSGTVDTQYF.

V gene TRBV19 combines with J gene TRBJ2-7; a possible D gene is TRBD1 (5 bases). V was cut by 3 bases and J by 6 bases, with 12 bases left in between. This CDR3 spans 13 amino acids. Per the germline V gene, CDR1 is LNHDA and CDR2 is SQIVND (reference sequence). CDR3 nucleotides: TGTGCCAGTAGTATGTCAGGGAAGGCCGAGCAGTACTTC. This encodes CASSMSGKAEQYF.

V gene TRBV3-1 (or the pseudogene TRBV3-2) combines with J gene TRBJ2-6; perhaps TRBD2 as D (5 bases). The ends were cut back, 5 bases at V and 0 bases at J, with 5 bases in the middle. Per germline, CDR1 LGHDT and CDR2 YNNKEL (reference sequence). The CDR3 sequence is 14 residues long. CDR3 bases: TGTGCCAGCAGCGGGAGCTCTGGGGCCAACGTCCTGACTTTC. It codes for CASSGSSGANVLTF.

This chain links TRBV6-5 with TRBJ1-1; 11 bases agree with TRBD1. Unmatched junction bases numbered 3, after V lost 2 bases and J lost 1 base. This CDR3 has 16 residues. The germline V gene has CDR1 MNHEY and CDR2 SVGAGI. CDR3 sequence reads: CASSYRDRGENTEAFF. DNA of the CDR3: TGTGCCAGCAGTTACCGGGACAGGGGGGAGAACACTGAAGCTTTCTTT.

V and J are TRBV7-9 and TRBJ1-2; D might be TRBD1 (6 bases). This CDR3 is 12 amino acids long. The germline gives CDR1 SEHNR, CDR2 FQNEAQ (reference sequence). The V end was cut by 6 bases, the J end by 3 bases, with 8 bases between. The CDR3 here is CASRGQYYGYTF. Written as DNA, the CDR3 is TGTGCCAGCAGAGGACAGTACTATGGCTACACCTTC.

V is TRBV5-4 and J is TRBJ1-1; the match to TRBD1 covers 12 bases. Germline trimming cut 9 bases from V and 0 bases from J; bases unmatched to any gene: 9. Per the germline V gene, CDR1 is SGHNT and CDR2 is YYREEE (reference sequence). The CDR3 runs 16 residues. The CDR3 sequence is CATRAGTGGMNTEAFF. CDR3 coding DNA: TGTGCCACCCGGGCCGGGACAGGGGGCATGAACACTGAAGCTTTCTTT.

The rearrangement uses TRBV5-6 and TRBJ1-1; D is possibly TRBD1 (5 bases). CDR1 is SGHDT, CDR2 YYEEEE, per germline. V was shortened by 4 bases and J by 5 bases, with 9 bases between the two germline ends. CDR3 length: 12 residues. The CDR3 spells CASSLGRTEAFF. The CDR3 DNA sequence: TGTGCCAGCAGCCTGGGGCGGACTGAAGCTTTCTTT.

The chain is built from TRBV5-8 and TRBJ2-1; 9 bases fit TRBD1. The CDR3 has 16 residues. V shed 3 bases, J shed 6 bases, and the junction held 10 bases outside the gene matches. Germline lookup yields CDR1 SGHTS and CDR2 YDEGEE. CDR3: CASSSNRDRVRNEQFF. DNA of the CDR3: TGTGCCAGCAGCTCGAACCGGGACAGGGTACGCAATGAGCAGTTCTTC. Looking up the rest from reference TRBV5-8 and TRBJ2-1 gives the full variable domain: EAGVTQSPTHLIKTRGQQATLRCSPISGHTSVYWYQQALGLGLQFLLWYDEGEERNRGNFPPRFSGRQFPNYSSELNVNALELEDSALYLCASSSNRDRVRNEQFFGPGTRLTVL.